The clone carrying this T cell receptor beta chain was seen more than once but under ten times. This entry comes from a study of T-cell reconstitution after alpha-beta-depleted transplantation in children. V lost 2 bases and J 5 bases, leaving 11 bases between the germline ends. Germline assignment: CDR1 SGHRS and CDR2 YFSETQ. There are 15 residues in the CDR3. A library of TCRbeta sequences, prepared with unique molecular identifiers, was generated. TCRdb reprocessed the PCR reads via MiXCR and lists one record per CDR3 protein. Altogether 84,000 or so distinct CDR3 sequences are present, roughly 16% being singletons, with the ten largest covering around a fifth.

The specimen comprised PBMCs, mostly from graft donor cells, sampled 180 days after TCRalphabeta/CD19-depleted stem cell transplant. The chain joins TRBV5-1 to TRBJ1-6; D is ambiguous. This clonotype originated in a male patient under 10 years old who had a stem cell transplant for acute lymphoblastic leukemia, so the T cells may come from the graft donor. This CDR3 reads CASSFSTTHNSPLHF. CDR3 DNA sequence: TGCGCCAGCAGCTTTAGTACCACTCATAATTCACCCCTCCACTTT.